There are a few counts of the clone carrying this T cell receptor beta chain. Its antigen is not identified. This record comes from a study of blood T cells in healthy people across ages. Regarding the study as a whole: Diversity was higher, and naive CD4+ cells more numerous, in long-lived donors than in aged donors.

CDR1 is MNHNY and CDR2 is SVGAGI in the germline V gene (reference sequence). The CDR3 totals 15 residues. The authors ran a second PCR of roughly 6 to 12 cycles using a sample-barcoded 5' primer and a J-beta primer mix. TCRdb passed the 5' RACE reads through MiXCR, listing each CDR3 protein once. The sample has 1.5 million to 2 million distinct CDR3 sequences, 25% to 30% seen once; the top ten hold roughly 8%. Peripheral blood, about 9.4 milliliters per donor, was collected. Sequencing input: blood. The source of this sequence is a woman in her twenties or thirties in good health. This sequence joins TRBV6-6 and TRBJ2-7; possible D gene TRBD1, 5 bases. The J call is doubtful: the DNA matches TRBJ2-5 better. The CDR3 coding sequence is TGTGCCAGCAGCCTCGTCACAGGACCAGAGGAGACCCAGTACTTC. Translating it yields CASSLVTGPEETQYF.